The present TCR beta chain was sequenced within a study of blood T cell repertoires in COVID-19. The CDR3 has 12 residues. Per the germline V gene, CDR1 is SQVTM and CDR2 is ANQGSEA. V lost 7 bases and J lost 7; bases outside the gene matches: 9. Assay: immunoSEQ multiplex PCR; the TCRdb copy retains only in-frame clones and omits some. The sample lists a few hundred thousand clones; 81% were seen once. The sample was PBMCs or T cells enriched from blood (not recorded which). V is TRBV29-1 and J is TRBJ2-7, with 8 bases identical to TRBD1. The sequence was collected from a man aged 35 to 55 who had recovered from COVID-19. CDR3 sequence (DNA): TGCAGCGCCGCTCAGGGGGCGAAAGAGCAGTACTTC. This gives the protein CSAAQGAKEQYF.